Here is one T cell receptor (beta chain) with its context. The conserved phenylalanine or tryptophan is not found at the CDR3 terminus, so this likely reflects a read error. The authors made TCR beta cDNA from roughly 480 ng total RNA with a constant-region primer. A slightly modified ARM-PCR protocol with three nested multiplex PCR rounds produced these TCR beta libraries. A C-beta reverse primer and TRBV1-TRBV30 forward primers served in each of the first two PCR rounds, at ten to eleven cycles apiece. TCRdb ran MiXCR on the multiplex PCR reads and lists one entry per CDR3 protein. Of about 44,000 distinct CDR3 sequences in the sample, about 68% are singletons; the top ten hold 25% to 30%. Each 20-30 mg portion of unsorted bulk tissue served as the source for co-extraction of RNA and DNA. This sample is part of a study of tumor-infiltrating lymphocytes in primary liver carcinoma. The CDR3 is 15 residues long. CDR1 MNHNS and CDR2 SASEGT come from the germline V gene. Trimming left V 5 bases short and J 1 base short, with 15 bases between.

The V call is TRBV6-1, the J call TRBJ2-7; D unclear. This receptor was taken from a man aged 40-49 years with primary liver carcinoma and hepatitis B virus infection. The source material was liver tumor tissue from sampling region 3. The sample's subset: tumor region T3, left-lateral pole. CDR3 sequence (DNA): TGTGCCAGCAGTCGCGTAGAATTGGGGTCCTACGAGCAGTACTTA. Translation gives CASSRVELGSYEQYL.